The entry below describes one T cell receptor (beta chain). Authors' analysis steps: Using reference gene primer amplification, nucleated cell counts were estimated. Some clones are missing from TCRdb's copy, which holds only in-frame ones; the method was immunoSEQ multiplex PCR. The V and J calls and clone size are taken from that table; D and trimming were inferred from the DNA. In the table there are under 130,000 clones, about 76% of which are singletons. Trimming pared 5 bases from V and 1 base from J, leaving 14 bases between. Germline values: CDR1 MNHEY, CDR2 SMNVEV (reference sequence). The CDR3 extends over 15 amino acids. The sample comes from a study of blood T cell repertoires in COVID-19. Study summary: There were acute and convalescent COVID-19 samples, and they came from the United States, Italy and Spain. From T cells, B-cell-depleted T cells, or PBMCs came the material, which was cDNA or gDNA.

The receptor was isolated from an older man with acute or convalescent COVID-19. Sequenced sample: peripheral blood. The rearrangement joins TRBV27 to TRBJ1-1; D call uncertain. CDR3: CASSGLGSQNTEAFF. DNA of the CDR3: TGTGCCAGCAGTGGGCTAGGGAGTCAGAACACTGAAGCTTTCTTT.